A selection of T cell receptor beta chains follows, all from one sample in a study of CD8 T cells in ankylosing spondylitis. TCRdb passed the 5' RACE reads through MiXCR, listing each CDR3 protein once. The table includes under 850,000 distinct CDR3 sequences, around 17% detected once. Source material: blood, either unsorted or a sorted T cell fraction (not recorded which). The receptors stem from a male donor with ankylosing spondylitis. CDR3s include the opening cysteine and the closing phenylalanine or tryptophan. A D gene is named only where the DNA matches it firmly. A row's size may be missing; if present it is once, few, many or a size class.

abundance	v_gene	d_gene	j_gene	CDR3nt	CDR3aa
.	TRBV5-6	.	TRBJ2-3	TGTGCCAGCAGCTTGGTTGGGAACCCCGGATCTAGCACAGATACGCAGTATTTT	CASSLVGNPGSSTDTQYF
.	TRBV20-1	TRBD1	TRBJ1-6	TGCAGTGCCCTCCCGGGACAGGTTAAAAGGGGTACAGGATCACCCCTCCACTTT	CSALPGQVKRGTGSPLHF
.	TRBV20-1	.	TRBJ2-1	TGCAGTGCTAGAGTATCTAGCGCTAGGACGAATGAGCAGTTCTTC	CSARVSSARTNEQFF
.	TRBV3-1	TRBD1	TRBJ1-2	TGTGCCAGCAGCCAAAGGAGGACAGGGTCTGGCTACACCTTC	CASSQRRTGSGYTF
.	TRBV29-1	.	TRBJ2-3	TGCAGCGTTGGCGGACACACAGATACGCAGTATTTT	CSVGGHTDTQYF
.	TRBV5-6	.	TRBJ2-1	TGTGCCAGCAGCTTAATGCGGAACCATGAGCAGTTCTTC	CASSLMRNHEQFF
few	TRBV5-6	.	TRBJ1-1	TGTGCCAGCAGCCTCTTGGGGCGTATGGCGAACACTGAAGCTTTCTTT	CASSLLGRMANTEAFF
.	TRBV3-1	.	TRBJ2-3	TGTGCCAGCAGTCCGGAAGAGACCACAGATACGCAGTATTTT	CASSPEETTDTQYF
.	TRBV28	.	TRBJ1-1	TGTGCCAGCAGTTTAAGGGGACACCTAGAGAACACTGAAGCTTTCTTT	CASSLRGHLENTEAFF
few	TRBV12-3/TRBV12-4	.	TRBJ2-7	TGTGCCAGTACGGACAGTTTCTACGAGCAGTACTTC	CASTDSFYEQYF
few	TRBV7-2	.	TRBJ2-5	TGTGCCAGCAGCCCATTCCAAACATACCAAGAGACCCAGTACTTC	CASSPFQTYQETQYF
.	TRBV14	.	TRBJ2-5	TGTGCCAGCAGCCAACCTTGGGGGGCCAAGGGTAGCGGGCCGGAGACCCAGTACTTC	CASSQPWGAKGSGPETQYF
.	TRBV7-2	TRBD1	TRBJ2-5	TGTGCCAGCAGCACAGGGACAGGGTCGTTTGTCGAGACCCAGTACTTC	CASSTGTGSFVETQYF
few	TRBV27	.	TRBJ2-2	TGTGCCAGCAGCCCTACCTGGGCCCCAAGAGACACCGGGGAGCTGTTTTTT	CASSPTWAPRDTGELFF
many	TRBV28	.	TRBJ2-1	TGTGCCAGCAGTTTACAAGGTAGCTCCTACAATGAGCAGTTCTTC	CASSLQGSSYNEQFF
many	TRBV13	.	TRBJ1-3	TGTGCCAGCAGCTTAACAGTCTCTGGAAACACCATATATTTT	CASSLTVSGNTIYF
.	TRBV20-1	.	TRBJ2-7	TGCAGTGCTAGAGGTGACCGGGGGCAGGGGTACGAGCAGTACTTC	CSARGDRGQGYEQYF
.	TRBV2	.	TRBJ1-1	TGTGCCAGCAGGTCAGAGTCCGGCACTGAAGCTTTCTTT	CASRSESGTEAFF
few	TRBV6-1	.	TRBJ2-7	TGTGCCAGCAGTGAATTCGGGACCAAAGCCTCCTACGAGCAGTACTTC	CASSEFGTKASYEQYF
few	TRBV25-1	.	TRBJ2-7	TGTGCCAGCAGTGAACCCGGGACAACCCCCTACGAGCAGTACTTC	CASSEPGTTPYEQYF
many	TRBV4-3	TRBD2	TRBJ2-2	TGCGCCAGCAGCCAGAGACTAGCGGGAGACGGGGAGCTGTTTTTT	CASSQRLAGDGELFF
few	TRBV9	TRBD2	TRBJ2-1	TGTGCCAGCAGCATTACGGGACTAGCGGGAGGCCCCAACAATGAGCAGTTCTTC	CASSITGLAGGPNNEQFF